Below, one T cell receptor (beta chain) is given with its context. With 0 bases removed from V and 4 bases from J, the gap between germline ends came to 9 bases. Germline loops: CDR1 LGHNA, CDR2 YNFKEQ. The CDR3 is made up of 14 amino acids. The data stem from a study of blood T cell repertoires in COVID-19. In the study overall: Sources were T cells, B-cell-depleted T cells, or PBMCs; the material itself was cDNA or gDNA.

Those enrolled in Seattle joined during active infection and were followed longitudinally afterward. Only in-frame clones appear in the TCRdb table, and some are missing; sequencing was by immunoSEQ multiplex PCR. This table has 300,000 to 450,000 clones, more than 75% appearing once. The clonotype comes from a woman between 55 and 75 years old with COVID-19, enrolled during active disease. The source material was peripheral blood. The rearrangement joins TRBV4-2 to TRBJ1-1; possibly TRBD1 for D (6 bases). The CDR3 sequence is CASSQDRGGTEAFF. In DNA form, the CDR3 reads TGTGCCAGCAGCCAAGATAGGGGGGGCACTGAAGCTTTCTTT.